The T cell receptor (beta chain) described here comes from a study of Ad26.COV2.S vaccination and SARS-CoV-2 variants. There are 12 residues in the CDR3. Per germline, CDR1 SNHLY and CDR2 FYNNEI. V shed 7 bases, J shed 7 bases, and the junction held 5 bases outside the gene matches. Here immunoSEQ multiplex PCR was the method, and the copy in TCRdb shows in-frame clones only, minus some. The sample records hundreds of thousands of clones, 86% being singletons. Indicated treatment: around 19 received Ad26.COV2.S at low or high dose, single or two shots; 5 received placebo; per-sample allocation not given. Sampling happened 63 days after the first vaccine or placebo injection.

This chain joins TRBV2 and TRBJ1-1; 8 nucleotides match TRBD1. This TCR came from a person aged 18-60 years who received the Ad26.COV2.S COVID-19 vaccine or a placebo. The source material was peripheral blood, sampled in a trial of Ad26.COV2.S vaccine versus placebo. The CDR3 loop reads CASKWTGFEAFF. In nucleotides, the CDR3 is TGTGCCAGCAAGTGGACAGGGTTTGAAGCTTTCTTT. Drawing the rest from reference TRBV2 and TRBJ1-1, the complete variable domain is EPEVTQTPSHQVTQMGQEVILRCVPISNHLYFYWYRQILGQKVEFLVSFYNNEISEKSEIFDDQFSVERPDGSNFTLKIRSTKLEDSAMYFCASKWTGFEAFFGQGTRLTVV.